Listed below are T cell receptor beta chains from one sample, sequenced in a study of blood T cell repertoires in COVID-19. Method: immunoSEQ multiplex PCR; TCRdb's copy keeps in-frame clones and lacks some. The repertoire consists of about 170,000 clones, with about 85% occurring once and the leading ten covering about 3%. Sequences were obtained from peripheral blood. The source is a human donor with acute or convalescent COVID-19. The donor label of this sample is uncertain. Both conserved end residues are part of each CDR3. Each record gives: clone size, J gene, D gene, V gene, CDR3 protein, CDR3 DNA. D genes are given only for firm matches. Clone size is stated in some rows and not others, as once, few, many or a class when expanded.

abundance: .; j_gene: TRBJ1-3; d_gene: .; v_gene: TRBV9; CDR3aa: CASSVEGSDTIYF; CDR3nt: TGTGCCAGCAGCGTAGAAGGCAGCGACACCATATATTTT
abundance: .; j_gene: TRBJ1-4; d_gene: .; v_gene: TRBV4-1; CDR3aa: CASSQVATATNEKLFF; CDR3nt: TGCGCCAGCAGCCAAGTCGCGACAGCAACTAATGAAAAACTGTTTTTT
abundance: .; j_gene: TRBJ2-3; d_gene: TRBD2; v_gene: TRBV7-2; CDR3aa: CASSLGGGGGTDTQYF; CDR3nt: TGTGCCAGCAGCCTCGGCGGGGGAGGGGGCACAGATACGCAGTATTTT
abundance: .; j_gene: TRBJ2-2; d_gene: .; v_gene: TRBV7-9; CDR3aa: CASSLDTTSGELFF; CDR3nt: TGTGCCAGCAGCTTAGACACTACCTCCGGGGAGCTGTTTTTT
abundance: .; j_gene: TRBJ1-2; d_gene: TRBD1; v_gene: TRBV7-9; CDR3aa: CASSLFWGTEEHYGYTF; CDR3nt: TGTGCCAGCAGCTTATTTTGGGGGACAGAAGAACACTATGGCTACACCTTC
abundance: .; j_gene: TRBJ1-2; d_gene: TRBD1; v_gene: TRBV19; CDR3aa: CASRPRDRVHDGYTF; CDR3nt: TGTGCCAGTAGACCCCGGGACAGGGTTCACGATGGCTACACCTTC
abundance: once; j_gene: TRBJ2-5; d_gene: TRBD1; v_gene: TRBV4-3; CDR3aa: CASSRDRVETQYF; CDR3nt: TGCGCCAGCAGCCGCGACAGGGTTGAGACCCAGTACTTC
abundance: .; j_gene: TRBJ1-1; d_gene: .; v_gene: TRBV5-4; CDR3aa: CASSKDMYTEAFF; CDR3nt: TGTGCCAGCAGTAAGGACATGTACACTGAAGCTTTCTTT
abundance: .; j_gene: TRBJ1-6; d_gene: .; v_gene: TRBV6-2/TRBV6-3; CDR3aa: CASSGQFNSPLHF; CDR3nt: TGTGCCAGCAGTGGCCAATTCAATTCACCCCTCCACTTT
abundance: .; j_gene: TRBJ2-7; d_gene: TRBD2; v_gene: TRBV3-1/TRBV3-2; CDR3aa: CASSLPGGGYEQYF; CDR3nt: TGTGCCAGCAGCCTCCCGGGAGGGGGCTACGAGCAGTACTTC
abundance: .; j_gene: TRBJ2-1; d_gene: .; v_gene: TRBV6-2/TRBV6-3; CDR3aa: CASSYVGTGTEEQFF; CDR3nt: TGTGCCAGCAGTTACGTCGGAACAGGGACGGAAGAGCAGTTCTTC
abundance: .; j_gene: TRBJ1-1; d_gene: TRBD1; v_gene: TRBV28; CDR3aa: CASSPRTGMNTEAFF; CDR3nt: TGTGCCAGCAGTCCCCGGACAGGAATGAACACTGAAGCTTTCTTT
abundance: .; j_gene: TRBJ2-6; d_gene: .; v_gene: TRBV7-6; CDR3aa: CASSLYRAGANVLTF; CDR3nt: TGTGCCAGCAGCTTATACAGGGCTGGGGCCAACGTCCTGACTTTC